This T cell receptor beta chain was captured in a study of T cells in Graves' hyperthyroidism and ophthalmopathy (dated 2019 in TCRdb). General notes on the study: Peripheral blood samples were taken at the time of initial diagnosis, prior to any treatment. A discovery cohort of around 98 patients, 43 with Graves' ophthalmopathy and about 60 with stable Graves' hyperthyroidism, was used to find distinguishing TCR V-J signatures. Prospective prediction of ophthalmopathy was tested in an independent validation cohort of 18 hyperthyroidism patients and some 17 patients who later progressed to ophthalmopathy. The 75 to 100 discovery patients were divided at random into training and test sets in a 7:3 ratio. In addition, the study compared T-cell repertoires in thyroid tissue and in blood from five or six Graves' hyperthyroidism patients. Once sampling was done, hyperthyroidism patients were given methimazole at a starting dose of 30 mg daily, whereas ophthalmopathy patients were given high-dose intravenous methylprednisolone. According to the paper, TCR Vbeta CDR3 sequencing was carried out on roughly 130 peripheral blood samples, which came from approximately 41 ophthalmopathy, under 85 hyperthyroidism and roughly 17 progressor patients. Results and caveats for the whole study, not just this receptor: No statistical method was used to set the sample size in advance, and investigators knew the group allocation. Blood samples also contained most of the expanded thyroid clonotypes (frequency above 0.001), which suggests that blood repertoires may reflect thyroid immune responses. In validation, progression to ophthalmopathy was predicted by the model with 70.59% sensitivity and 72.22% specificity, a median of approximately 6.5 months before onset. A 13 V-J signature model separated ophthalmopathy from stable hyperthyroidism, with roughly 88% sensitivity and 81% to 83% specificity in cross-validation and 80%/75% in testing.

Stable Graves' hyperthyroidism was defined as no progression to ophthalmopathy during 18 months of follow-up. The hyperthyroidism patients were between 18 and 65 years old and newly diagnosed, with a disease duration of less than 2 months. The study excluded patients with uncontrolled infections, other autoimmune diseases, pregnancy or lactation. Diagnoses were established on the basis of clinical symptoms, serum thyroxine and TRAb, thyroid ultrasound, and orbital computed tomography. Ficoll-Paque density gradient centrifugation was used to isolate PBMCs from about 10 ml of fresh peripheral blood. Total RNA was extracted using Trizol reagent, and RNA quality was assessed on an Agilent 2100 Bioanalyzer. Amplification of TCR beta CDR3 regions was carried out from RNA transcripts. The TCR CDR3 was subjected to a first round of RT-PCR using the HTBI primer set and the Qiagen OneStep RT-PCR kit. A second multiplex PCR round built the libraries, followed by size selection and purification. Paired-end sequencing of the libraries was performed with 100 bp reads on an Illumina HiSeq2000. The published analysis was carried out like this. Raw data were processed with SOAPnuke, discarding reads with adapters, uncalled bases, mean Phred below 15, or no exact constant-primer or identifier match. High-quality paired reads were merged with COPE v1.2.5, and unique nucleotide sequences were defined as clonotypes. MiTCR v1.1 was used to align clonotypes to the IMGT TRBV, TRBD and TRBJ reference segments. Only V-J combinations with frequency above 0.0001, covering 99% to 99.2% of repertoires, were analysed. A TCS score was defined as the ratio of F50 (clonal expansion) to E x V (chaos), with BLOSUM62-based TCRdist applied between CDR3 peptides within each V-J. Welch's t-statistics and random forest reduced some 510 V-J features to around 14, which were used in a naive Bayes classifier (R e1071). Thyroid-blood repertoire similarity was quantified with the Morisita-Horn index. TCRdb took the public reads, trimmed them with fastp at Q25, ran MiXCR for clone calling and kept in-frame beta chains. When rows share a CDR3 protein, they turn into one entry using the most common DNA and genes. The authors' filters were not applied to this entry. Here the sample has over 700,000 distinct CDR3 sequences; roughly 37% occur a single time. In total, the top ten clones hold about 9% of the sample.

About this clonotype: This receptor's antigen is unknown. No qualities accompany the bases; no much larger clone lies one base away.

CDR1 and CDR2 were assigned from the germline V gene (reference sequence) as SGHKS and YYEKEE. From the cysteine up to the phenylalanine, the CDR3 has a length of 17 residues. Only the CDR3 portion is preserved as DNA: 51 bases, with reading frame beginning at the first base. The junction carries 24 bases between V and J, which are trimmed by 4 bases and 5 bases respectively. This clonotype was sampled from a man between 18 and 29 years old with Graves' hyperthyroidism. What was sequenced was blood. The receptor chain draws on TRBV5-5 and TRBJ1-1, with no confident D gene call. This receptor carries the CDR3 CASSQDKFQEWYTEAFF. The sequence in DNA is TGTGCCAGCAGCCAAGATAAATTCCAGGAATGGTATACTGAAGCTTTCTTT.